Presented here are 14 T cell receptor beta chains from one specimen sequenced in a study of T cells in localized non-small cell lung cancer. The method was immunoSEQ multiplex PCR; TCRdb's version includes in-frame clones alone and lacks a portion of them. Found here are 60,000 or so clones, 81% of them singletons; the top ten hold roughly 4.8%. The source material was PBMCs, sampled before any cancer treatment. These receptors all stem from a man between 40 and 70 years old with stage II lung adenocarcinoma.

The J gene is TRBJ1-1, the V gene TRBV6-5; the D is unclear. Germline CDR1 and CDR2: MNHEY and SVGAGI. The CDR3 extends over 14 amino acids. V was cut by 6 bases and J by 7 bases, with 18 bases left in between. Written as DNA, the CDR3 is TGTGCCAGCAGGACCGGGCTCGGGGTGGTTGAAGCTTTCTTT. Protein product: CASRTGLGVVEAFF.

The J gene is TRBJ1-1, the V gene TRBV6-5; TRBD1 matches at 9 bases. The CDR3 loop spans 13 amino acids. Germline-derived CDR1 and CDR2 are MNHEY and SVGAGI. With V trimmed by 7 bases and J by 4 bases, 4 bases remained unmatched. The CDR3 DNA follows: TGTGCCAGCACCTCGACAGGGGGCACTGAAGCTTTCTTT. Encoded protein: CASTSTGGTEAFF.

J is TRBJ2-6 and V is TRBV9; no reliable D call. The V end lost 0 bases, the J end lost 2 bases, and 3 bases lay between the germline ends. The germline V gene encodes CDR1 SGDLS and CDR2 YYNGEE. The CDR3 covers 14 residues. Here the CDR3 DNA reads TGTGCCAGCAGCGTAGCAACTGGGGCCAACGTCCTGACTTTC. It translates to CASSVATGANVLTF. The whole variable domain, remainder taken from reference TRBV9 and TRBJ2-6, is DSGVTQTPKHLITATGQRVTLRCSPRSGDLSVYWYQQSLDQGLQFLIQYYNGEERAKGNILERFSAQQFPDLHSELNLSSLELGDSALYFCASSVATGANVLTFGAGSRLTVL.

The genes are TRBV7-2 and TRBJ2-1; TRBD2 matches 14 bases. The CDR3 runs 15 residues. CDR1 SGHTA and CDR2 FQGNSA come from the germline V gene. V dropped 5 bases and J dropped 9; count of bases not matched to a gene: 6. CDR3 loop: CASSLTSGRAAEQFF. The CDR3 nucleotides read TGTGCCAGCAGCCTGACTAGCGGGAGGGCCGCTGAGCAGTTCTTC. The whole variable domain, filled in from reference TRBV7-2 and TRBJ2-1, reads GAGVSQSPSNKVTEKGKDVELRCDPISGHTALYWYRQSLGQGLEFLIYFQGNSAPDKSGLPSDRFSAERTGGSVSTLTIQRTQQEDSAVYLCASSLTSGRAAEQFFGPGTRLTVL.

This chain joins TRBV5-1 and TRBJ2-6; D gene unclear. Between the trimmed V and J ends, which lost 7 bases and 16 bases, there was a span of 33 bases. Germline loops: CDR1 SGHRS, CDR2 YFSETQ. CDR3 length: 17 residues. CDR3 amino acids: CASFPLRFTKSGQRLTF. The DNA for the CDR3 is TGCGCCAGCTTTCCTTTACGGTTCACAAAGTCGGGCCAACGTCTGACTTTC. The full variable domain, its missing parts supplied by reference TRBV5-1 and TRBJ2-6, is KAGVTQTPRYLIKTRGQQVTLSCSPISGHRSVSWYQQTPGQGLQFLFEYFSETQRNKGNFPGRFSGRQFSNSRSEMNVSTLELGDSALYLCASFPLRFTKSGQRLTFGAGSRLTVL.

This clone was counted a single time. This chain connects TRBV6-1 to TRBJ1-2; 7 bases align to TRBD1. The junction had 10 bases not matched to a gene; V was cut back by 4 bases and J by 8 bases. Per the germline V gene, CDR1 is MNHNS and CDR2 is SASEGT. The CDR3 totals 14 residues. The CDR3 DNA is TGTGCCAGCAGTGTACAGGGGTTTTATCAAGGCTACACCTTC. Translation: CASSVQGFYQGYTF.

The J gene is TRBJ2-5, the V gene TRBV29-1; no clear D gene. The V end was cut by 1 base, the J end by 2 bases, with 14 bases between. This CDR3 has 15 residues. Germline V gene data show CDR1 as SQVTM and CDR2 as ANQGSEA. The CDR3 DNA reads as TGCAGCGTTGAAGGGATGGAAGAGGTACAAGAGACCCAGTACTTC. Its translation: CSVEGMEEVQETQYF. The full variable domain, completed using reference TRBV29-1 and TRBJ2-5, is SAVISQKPSRDICQRGTSLTIQCQVDSQVTMMFWYRQQPGQSLTLIATANQGSEATYESGFVIDKFPISRPNLTFSTLTVSNMSPEDSSIYLCSVEGMEEVQETQYFGPGTRLLVL.

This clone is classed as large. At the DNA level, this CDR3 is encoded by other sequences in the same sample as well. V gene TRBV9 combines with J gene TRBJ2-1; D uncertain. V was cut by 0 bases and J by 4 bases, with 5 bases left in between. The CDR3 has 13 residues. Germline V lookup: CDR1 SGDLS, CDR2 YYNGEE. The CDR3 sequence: CASSVDSYNEQFF. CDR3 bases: TGTGCCAGCAGCGTAGACTCTTACAATGAGCAGTTCTTC.

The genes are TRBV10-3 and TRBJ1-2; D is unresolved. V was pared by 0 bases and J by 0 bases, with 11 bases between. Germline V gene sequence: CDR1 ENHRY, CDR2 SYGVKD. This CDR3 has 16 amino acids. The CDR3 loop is CAISESNQTSNYGYTF. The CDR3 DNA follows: TGTGCCATCAGTGAGTCAAACCAGACCTCTAACTATGGCTACACCTTC.

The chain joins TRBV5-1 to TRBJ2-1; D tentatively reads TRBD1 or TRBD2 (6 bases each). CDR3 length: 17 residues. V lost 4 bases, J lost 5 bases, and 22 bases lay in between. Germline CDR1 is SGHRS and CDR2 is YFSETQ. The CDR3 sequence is CASSPKATGALNNEQFF. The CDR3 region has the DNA TGCGCCAGCAGCCCCAAAGCGACGGGGGCTCTTAACAATGAGCAGTTCTTC.

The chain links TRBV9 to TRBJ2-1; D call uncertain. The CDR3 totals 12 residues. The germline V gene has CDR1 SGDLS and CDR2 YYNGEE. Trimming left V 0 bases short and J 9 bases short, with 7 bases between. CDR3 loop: CASSVGVGEQFF. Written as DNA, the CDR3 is TGTGCCAGCAGCGTAGGGGTGGGTGAGCAGTTCTTC.

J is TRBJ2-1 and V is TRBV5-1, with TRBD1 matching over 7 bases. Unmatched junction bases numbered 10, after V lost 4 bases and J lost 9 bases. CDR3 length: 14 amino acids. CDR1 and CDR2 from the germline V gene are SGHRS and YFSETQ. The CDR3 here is CASSSYTGVGEQFF. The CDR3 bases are TGCGCCAGCAGCAGCTATACAGGGGTGGGTGAGCAGTTCTTC.

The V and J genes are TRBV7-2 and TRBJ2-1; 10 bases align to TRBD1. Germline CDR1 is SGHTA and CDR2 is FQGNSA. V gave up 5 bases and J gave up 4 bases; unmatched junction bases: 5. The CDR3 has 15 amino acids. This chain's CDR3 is CASSLDRGQYNEQFF. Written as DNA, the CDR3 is TGTGCCAGCAGCCTCGACAGGGGGCAGTACAATGAGCAGTTCTTC.

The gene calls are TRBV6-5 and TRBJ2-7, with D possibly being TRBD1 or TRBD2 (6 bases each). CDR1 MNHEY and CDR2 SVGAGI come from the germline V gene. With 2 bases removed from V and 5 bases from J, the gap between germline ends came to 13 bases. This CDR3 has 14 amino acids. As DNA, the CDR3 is TGTGCCAGCAGTTACGCCAGAGGGGGGAACGAGCAGTACTTC. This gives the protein CASSYARGGNEQYF.